This TCR beta chain comes out of a study of T cell responses to AZD1222 COVID-19 vaccine. Notes on the study in general: The sample set comprised mostly white British donors with more females, and clonal diversity was possibly underestimated.

Turning to this clone: The antigen is undetermined.

Repertoires were generated with immunoSEQ multiplex PCR, while TCRdb's copy carries only in-frame clones and drops some. The sample holds about 140,000 clones, around 84% seen once. Per germline, CDR1 GTSNPN and CDR2 SVGIG (reference sequence). The CDR3 is 11 amino acids. V lost 3 bases to trimming and J lost 4 bases, with 6 bases between them. The source is an adult in good health. This chain connects TRBV30 to TRBJ1-2; D ambiguous. The sequencing here drew on peripheral blood, taken on day 0 of AZD1222 vaccination. Here the CDR3 DNA reads TGTGCCTGGAGCGGATCCTATGGCTACACCTTC. Its protein is CAWSGSYGYTF.